This is a list of T cell receptor beta chains from one sample in a study of cytomegalovirus exposure and HLA in healthy donors. Data came from immunoSEQ multiplex PCR; TCRdb stores just in-frame clones and leaves some out. The repertoire holds 200,000 to 250,000 clones, with roughly three quarters as singletons. Sequences were obtained from PBMCs. The receptors here all came from a man over 45 in good health and CMV-seronegative. The CDR3 runs from the conserved cysteine through the conserved F or W. D genes are given only for firm matches. Rows give clone size only sometimes, using once, few, many, or a class for an expanded clone.

V	size	J	D	DNA	CDR3
TRBV6-1	-	TRBJ1-5	TRBD1	TGTGCCAGCACCCAAGGGGGCATTAGCAATCAGCCCCAGCATTTT	CASTQGGISNQPQHF
TRBV9	-	TRBJ2-1	TRBD2	TGTGCCAGCAGCGCGGGGGGGGGCTCCTACAATGAGCAGTTCTTC	CASSAGGGSYNEQFF
TRBV9	once	TRBJ1-2	TRBD1	TGTGCCAGCAGCCCCGACCGGGACAGGGGAATGCTTGGCTACACCTTC	CASSPDRDRGMLGYTF
TRBV27	few	TRBJ2-7	-	TGTGCCAGCAGTTTAGGCTGGGGGGTCTACGAGCAGTACTTC	CASSLGWGVYEQYF
TRBV2	-	TRBJ1-1	-	TGTGCCAGTTCAGGACAGCCGAACACTGAAGCTTTCTTT	CASSGQPNTEAFF
TRBV6-6	-	TRBJ2-3	-	TGTGCCAGCAGTGTACCCTCGGGGATAGATACGCAGTATTTT	CASSVPSGIDTQYF
TRBV29-1	-	TRBJ2-7	TRBD1	TGCAGCGTGTCGACAGGGACGGGCGAGCAGTACTTC	CSVSTGTGEQYF
TRBV6-1	-	TRBJ2-7	-	TGTGCCAGCAATAGCTTGGTTAACGAGCAGTACTTC	CASNSLVNEQYF
TRBV6-6	-	TRBJ2-3	TRBD1	TGTGCCAGCAGCAGGACAGGGAGTAGCACAGATACGCAGTATTTT	CASSRTGSSTDTQYF
TRBV29-1	once	TRBJ2-5	-	TGCAGCGTCGAGGGGGGGCGAACTCAAGAGACCCAGTACTTC	CSVEGGRTQETQYF
TRBV6-6	-	TRBJ2-5	TRBD2	TGTGCCAGCAGTTACTCGACTAGCCGGTACCAAGAGACCCAGTACTTC	CASSYSTSRYQETQYF
TRBV9	-	TRBJ1-1	-	TGTGCCAGCAGCCCCCCCATCGGCACTGAAGCTTTCTTT	CASSPPIGTEAFF
TRBV7-2	-	TRBJ2-7	TRBD1	TGTGCCAGCAGCATACATGCCAACAGGGGCTCGCCCTACGAGCAGTACTTC	CASSIHANRGSPYEQYF
TRBV7-8	few	TRBJ2-2	TRBD2	TGTGCCAGCAGCCCCCTGATTCCGGGACTAGCGGGAGGATGGACAGGGGAGCTGTTTTTT	CASSPLIPGLAGGWTGELFF
TRBV5-4	-	TRBJ2-5	-	TGTGCCAGCAGCTTCTCCTCCGGGGGAGGGACCCAGTACTTC	CASSFSSGGGTQYF
TRBV6-5	-	TRBJ2-3	TRBD2	TGTGCCAGCAGTTACACTCGGACTAGCGGGAGAAATACGCAGTATTTT	CASSYTRTSGRNTQYF
TRBV27	-	TRBJ2-3	-	TGTGCCAGCAGGGCCCCGGGGTACAGCACAGATACGCAGTATTTT	CASRAPGYSTDTQYF
TRBV7-3	-	TRBJ2-1	TRBD1	TGTGCCAGCGGAGGATCCTATATGGGACAGGGTTACAATGAGCAGTTCTTC	CASGGSYMGQGYNEQFF
TRBV29-1	-	TRBJ1-1	TRBD1	TGCAGCGTTGAACCGGGACAGGGTGAAGCTTTCTTT	CSVEPGQGEAFF
TRBV5-4	few	TRBJ2-5	-	TGTGCCAGCAGCTTGGGGCGGGGCAACCAAGAGACCCAGTACTTC	CASSLGRGNQETQYF
TRBV2	-	TRBJ2-2	TRBD2	TGTGCCAGCAGAGTCTCTAGCGGGAGAAGGGCCGGGGAGCTGTTTTTT	CASRVSSGRRAGELFF
TRBV11-2	-	TRBJ1-1	TRBD1	TGTGCCAGCCGACGTTGGGACAGGAACACTGAAGCTTTCTTT	CASRRWDRNTEAFF
TRBV11-2	-	TRBJ2-7	-	TGTGCCAGCAGCTTCCCGGCACAGAGCTCCTACGAGCAGTACTTC	CASSFPAQSSYEQYF
TRBV11-2	-	TRBJ2-5	-	TGTGCCAGCAGCCGGGGACTTTTGCAAGAGACCCAGTACTTC	CASSRGLLQETQYF
TRBV7-9	-	TRBJ1-1	-	TGTGCCAGCAGCCAACTCAGGGGAGGGGGCACTGAAGCTTTCTTT	CASSQLRGGGTEAFF
TRBV28	-	TRBJ1-1	-	TGTGCCAGCAGTTCTTATCCCAGATCGAACACTGAAGCTTTCTTT	CASSSYPRSNTEAFF
TRBV19	-	TRBJ2-1	TRBD2	TGTGCCTGCTCCGGGACTAGCGGGAGTAGTCCCTACAATGAGCAGTTCTTC	CACSGTSGSSPYNEQFF
TRBV6-5	-	TRBJ2-5	-	TGTGCCAGCAGCGAAACTCGTAAAGAGACCCAGTACTTC	CASSETRKETQYF
TRBV29-1	-	TRBJ2-7	-	TGCAGCGTTGAGTCCAGCTACGAGCAGTACTTC	CSVESSYEQYF
TRBV6-4	-	TRBJ2-1	TRBD1	TGTGCCAGCAGTGACGGGACAGGGGGTCAGTTCTTC	CASSDGTGGQFF
TRBV27	-	TRBJ2-7	-	TGTGCCAGCAAAAATACAGGGAAGGCCTACGAGCAGTACTTC	CASKNTGKAYEQYF
TRBV11-2	-	TRBJ2-7	-	TGTGCCAGCAGCCCTACAGGGTCTCCGGTGCAGTACTTC	CASSPTGSPVQYF
TRBV4-1	-	TRBJ2-5	TRBD2	TGCGCCAGCAGCCAAGATGGGGGACTAGCGGGGCAAGAGACCCAGTACTTC	CASSQDGGLAGQETQYF
TRBV9	-	TRBJ2-4	TRBD2	TGTGCCAGCAGCGTATCGGGGGTCGGGCTAGCGGTTCAGTACTTC	CASSVSGVGLAVQYF
TRBV7-2	few	TRBJ2-3	TRBD2	TGTGCCAGCAGCTTAGAGGGCGGGAGAGGAACAGATACGCAGTATTTT	CASSLEGGRGTDTQYF
TRBV5-4	-	TRBJ2-5	-	TGTGCCAGCAGCCGTGGGGGGGCTAAAGAGACCCAGTACTTC	CASSRGGAKETQYF
TRBV18	few	TRBJ2-7	TRBD2	TGTGCCAGCTCACCGGGGACTAGCGGTTACGAGCAGTACTTC	CASSPGTSGYEQYF
TRBV7-2	-	TRBJ2-1	-	TGTGCCAGCAGGAGACTAGGCTACAATGAGCAGTTCTTC	CASRRLGYNEQFF
TRBV9	-	TRBJ2-1	TRBD2	TGTGCCAGCAGCATGTCGGGACTAGCGGTTTACAATGAGCAGTTCTTC	CASSMSGLAVYNEQFF
TRBV28	-	TRBJ1-5	-	TGTGCCAGCAGCAGAGGGAATCAGCCCCAGCATTTT	CASSRGNQPQHF
TRBV28	-	TRBJ1-2	TRBD1	TGTGCCAGCAGTTTCCGGGACAGGAAGGGCTATGGCTACACCTTC	CASSFRDRKGYGYTF
TRBV28	-	TRBJ1-5	-	TGTGCCAGCAGTTTGATCGGACTGACGAAAAGCAATCAGCCCCAGCATTTT	CASSLIGLTKSNQPQHF
TRBV18	few	TRBJ1-2	-	TGTGCCAGCTCATCACCCCTGGGGAGGGCTAACTATGGCTACACCTTC	CASSSPLGRANYGYTF
TRBV30	once	TRBJ2-1	TRBD2	TGTGCCTGGAGTAACAGCGGGAGTGGGGAGCAGTTCTTC	CAWSNSGSGEQFF
TRBV7-9	-	TRBJ1-4	-	TGTGCCAGCAGCTTAAGAGAAAATGAAAAACTGTTTTTT	CASSLRENEKLFF
TRBV30	-	TRBJ1-5	TRBD1	TGTGCCTGGGCACAGGGGCTAGGTCAGCCCCAGCATTTT	CAWAQGLGQPQHF
TRBV7-2	few	TRBJ2-1	TRBD2	TGTGCCAGCAGCGAAGCGGGAGTGGAAGGCAATGAGCAGTTCTTC	CASSEAGVEGNEQFF
TRBV4-1	-	TRBJ2-7	TRBD1	TGCGCCAGCAGCCAGGGGGCCACAGGGGGAACCTACGAGCAGTACTTC	CASSQGATGGTYEQYF
TRBV5-1	once	TRBJ2-1	TRBD2	TGCGCCAGCAGCTTGCAGCGGGAGGGGCCAGATGAGCAGTTCTTC	CASSLQREGPDEQFF
TRBV10-3	once	TRBJ1-2	TRBD1	TGTGCCATCAGGCCATCGACAGGGGCTGGCTACACCTTC	CAIRPSTGAGYTF
TRBV14	few	TRBJ2-2	TRBD1	TGTGCCAGCAGCCGGACAGGGGGTTACACCGGGGAGCTGTTTTTT	CASSRTGGYTGELFF
TRBV27	-	TRBJ2-3	-	TGTGCCAGCAGCTCATATGCCAGGGATACGCAGTATTTT	CASSSYARDTQYF
TRBV28	-	TRBJ1-5	TRBD1	TGTGCCAGCAGTTTTTTGACAGGGGCACAGCCCCAGCATTTT	CASSFLTGAQPQHF
TRBV29-1	-	TRBJ2-3	-	TGCAGCGTTGAAGGTCGGGTCCGCACAGATACGCAGTATTTT	CSVEGRVRTDTQYF
TRBV7-9	-	TRBJ2-7	-	TGTGCCAGCAGCCTTTCGAGTTCCGAGCAGTACTTC	CASSLSSSEQYF
TRBV5-1	once	TRBJ2-1	TRBD2	TGCGCCAGCAGCTTAGCTAGCGGGAGCAAGGAGCAGTTCTTC	CASSLASGSKEQFF
TRBV30	few	TRBJ2-7	TRBD2	TGTGCCTGGAGTGTACGGGGGGCCTACGAGCAGTACTTC	CAWSVRGAYEQYF